A single sample is the source of the 21 T cell receptor beta chains below, sequenced in a study of CD8+ T cells in alopecia areata. As the sequencing template, cDNA was produced by extracting RNA and reverse transcribing it. Only in-frame clones appear in the TCRdb table, and some are missing; sequencing was by immunoSEQ multiplex PCR. Listed for the sample are 290,000 or so clones, none seen a single time. Sorting of pooled cutaneous lymph node cells used CD4, CD8alpha, NKG2D, NKG2ACE and other markers. Sequencing was performed on CD4+ T cells sorted from a lymph node. These receptors all come from a C3H/HeJ mouse with alopecia areata. As its MHC haplotype, the strain has H2-k.

This clone has just a few counts. Germline and genes: mouse. The CDR3 end is not reached by the read, which stops 4 residues before it; the germline J gene fills it in. The chain uses TRBV1 and TRBJ2-4; D call uncertain. The CDR3 has 13 amino acids. V was pared by 5 bases and J by 0 bases, with 6 bases between. CDR1 NSQYPW and CDR2 LRSPGD come from the germline V gene (reference sequence). The CDR3 region is CTCSTSSQNTLYF. The covered CDR3 bases are TGCACCTGCAGTACCAGTAGTCAAAAC.

For this clone: Gene names and germline refer to mouse. The observed sequence ends 4 residues before the CDR3 terminus, with the missing tail filled in from the germline J gene. Additional DNA sequences in this sample encode the identical CDR3. V gene TRBV5 combines with J gene TRBJ2-5, with D perhaps matching TRBD2 (6 bases). Trimming took 4 bases from V and 0 from J, leaving 8 bases between them. The V gene's germline CDR1 is LGHNA and CDR2 YNLKQL (reference sequence). The CDR3 length is 14 residues. CDR3 residues: CASSPLGNQDTQYF. CDR3 DNA, as far as it was read: TGTGCCAGCAGCCCCCTGGGGAACCAAGAC.

Concerning this clone: Gene labels here are mouse ones. From the germline J gene comes the end of the CDR3, since the read stops 4 residues before it. The V call is TRBV1, the J call TRBJ2-5; the match to TRBD1 covers 10 bases. The germline gives CDR1 NSQYPW, CDR2 LRSPGD (reference sequence). V dropped 6 bases and J dropped 1; count of bases not matched to a gene: 1. This CDR3 is 14 amino acids long. The chain's CDR3 is CTCRDRGHQDTQYF. The part of the CDR3 DNA that was read is TGCACCTGCAGAGACAGGGGGCACCAAGAC.

This clone was seen more than once but under ten times. Gene names refer to mouse genes. The CDR3 end falls 4 residues outside the read, so it is completed with the germline J gene. At the DNA level, this CDR3 is encoded by other sequences in the same sample as well. The rearrangement joins TRBV19 to TRBJ2-5; TRBD1 might be the D (6 bases). The ends were cut back, 1 base at V and 3 bases at J, with 6 bases in the middle. In germline, CDR1 is FNHDT, CDR2 SITEND (reference sequence). This CDR3 is 13 amino acids long. CDR3 amino acids: CASSIRGQDTQYF. Partial CDR3 DNA: TGTGCCAGCAGTATAAGGGGGCAAGAC.

Concerning this clone: The genes are named according to mouse. The CDR3 end falls 4 residues outside the read, so it is completed with the germline J gene. The gene calls are TRBV17 and TRBJ2-2, with 10 nucleotides matching TRBD2. The CDR3 spans 17 residues. CDR1 is MNHDT and CDR2 is YYDKIL in the germline V gene. After removal of 0 bases from V and 4 bases from J, the junction contained 5 bases not matched to a gene. The CDR3 loop reads CASSRDTLGGRTGQLYF. Partial CDR3 DNA: TGTGCTAGCAGTAGAGATACTCTGGGGGGGCGCACCGGG. Full variable domain (remainder filled in from reference TRBV17 and TRBJ2-2): DTTVKQNPRYKLARVGKPVNLICSQTMNHDTMYWYQKKPNQAPKLLLFYYDKILNREADTFEKFQSSRPNNSFCSLYIGSAGLEYSAMYLCASSRDTLGGRTGQLYFGEGSKLTVL.

Regarding this clone: Gene names and germline match the mouse. Read coverage stops 4 residues before the CDR3 terminus; the germline J gene supplies the remainder. The identical CDR3 is also encoded by other nucleotide sequences in the sample. V and J are TRBV1 and TRBJ2-1, with 10 bases aligning to TRBD2. V lost 4 bases to trimming and J lost 3 bases; unmatched junction nucleotides: 3. This CDR3 has 15 amino acids. Per germline, CDR1 NSQYPW and CDR2 LRSPGD (reference sequence). The CDR3 bases that were read are TGCACCTGCAGTGGTGGACTGGGGGTCTATGCT. Residues: CTCSGGLGVYA. The whole CDR3 is CTCSGGLGVYAEQFF. The whole variable domain, filled in from reference TRBV1 and TRBJ2-1, reads VTLLEQNPRWRLVPRGQAVNLRCILKNSQYPWMSWYQQDLQKQLQWLFTLRSPGDKEVKSLPGADYLATRVTDTELRLQVANMSQGRTLYCTCSGGLGVYAEQFFGPGTRLTVL.

This clone was detected only a few times. Here the gene names and germline are mouse. The missing CDR3 end, 4 residues past where the read stops, is filled in from the germline J gene. The chain has TRBV17 and TRBJ2-7, with TRBD2 matching over 8 bases. Looked up from germline, CDR1 is MNHDT and CDR2 is YYDKIL. This CDR3 spans 13 amino acids. With 4 bases clipped from V and 1 base from J, the junction kept 0 bases outside the gene matches. Partial CDR3 DNA: TGTGCTAGCAGTACTGGGGGGTCCTAT. Protein: CASSTGGSY. The CDR3, in full, reads CASSTGGSYEQYF.

On this clone: Mouse gene names and germline throughout. From the germline J gene comes the end of the CDR3, since the read stops 4 residues before it. The chain is built from TRBV1 and TRBJ2-7; TRBD1 might be the D (6 bases). Per germline, CDR1 NSQYPW and CDR2 LRSPGD (reference sequence). Trimming removed 0 bases from V and 3 bases from J, with 9 bases in between. The CDR3 is 14 residues long. This chain's CDR3 is CTCSADRTDYEQYF. The CDR3 bases that were read are TGCACCTGCAGTGCAGACCGGACAGACTAT. Supplemented by reference TRBV1 and TRBJ2-7, the full variable domain reads VTLLEQNPRWRLVPRGQAVNLRCILKNSQYPWMSWYQQDLQKQLQWLFTLRSPGDKEVKSLPGADYLATRVTDTELRLQVANMSQGRTLYCTCSADRTDYEQYFGPGTRLTVL.

This clone was seen at least ten times. Mouse gene names and germline throughout. The CDR3 extends 4 residues past the end of the read, so its final part is completed from the germline J gene. Other nucleotide sequences from this sample produce the same CDR3. The chain recombines TRBV1 with TRBJ2-7; 7 positions match TRBD2. This CDR3 is 14 amino acids long. Unmatched junction bases numbered 2, after V lost 3 bases and J lost 0 bases. Germline assignment: CDR1 NSQYPW and CDR2 LRSPGD (reference sequence). The CDR3 region is CTCSAWGSSYEQYF. The sequenced part of the CDR3 DNA is TGCACCTGCAGTGCCTGGGGGAGCTCCTAT. Using reference TRBV1 and TRBJ2-7 for the parts outside the CDR3, the full variable domain is VTLLEQNPRWRLVPRGQAVNLRCILKNSQYPWMSWYQQDLQKQLQWLFTLRSPGDKEVKSLPGADYLATRVTDTELRLQVANMSQGRTLYCTCSAWGSSYEQYFGPGTRLTVL.

On this clone: Mouse gene names apply. The DNA ends 4 residues before the CDR3 does, and the rest of the CDR3 is filled in from the germline J gene. In the same sample, other DNA sequences code for this CDR3. This chain joins TRBV1 and TRBJ2-7, with 7 nucleotides matching TRBD2. There are 12 residues in the CDR3. Germline loops: CDR1 NSQYPW, CDR2 LRSPGD (reference sequence). CDR3: CTCSGGGYEQYF. CDR3 DNA (partial): TGCACCTGCAGTGGGGGGGGGTAT.

This clone was seen more than once but under ten times. Gene names and germline refer to mouse. The read ends 4 residues shy of where the CDR3 ends; the end is completed using the germline J gene. The chain carries TRBV19 and TRBJ2-4; D is perhaps TRBD1 (6 bases). V dropped 4 bases and J dropped 0 bases, with 12 bases sitting between them. This CDR3 has 15 amino acids. Looked up from germline, CDR1 is FNHDT and CDR2 is SITEND (reference sequence). CDR3 in amino acids: CASSSGTTSQNTLYF. Incomplete CDR3 DNA: TGTGCCAGCAGTTCCGGGACAACTAGTCAAAAC.

The table lists this clone with a few counts. Each gene name is a mouse one. The missing CDR3 end, 3 residues past where the read stops, is filled in from the germline J gene. The chain employs TRBV31 and TRBJ1-6, with D maybe TRBD1 (6 bases). TRBJ1-6 is sorted into the ORF group, with uncertain function. Germline CDR1 GKSSPN, CDR2 SITVG. The CDR3 runs to 13 residues. Trimming took 1 base from V and 9 from J, leaving 10 bases between them. The CDR3 region is CAWSQGEGSPLYF. The part of the CDR3 DNA that was read is TGTGCCTGGAGTCAGGGGGAGGGTTCGCCC.

Remarks on this clone: The listed genes are named as in mouse. With the read ending 4 residues before the CDR3 end, the germline J gene is used to fill in that end. The V gene is TRBV31, the J gene TRBJ1-1, with D tentatively TRBD1 (6 bases). Deletions cut 2 bases from V and 1 base from J, with 8 bases between. This CDR3 has 13 amino acids. Germline CDR1 is GKSSPN and CDR2 is SITVG. The CDR3 loop is CAWSTGQNTEVFF. Partial CDR3 DNA: TGTGCCTGGAGTACGGGACAAAACACA. The variable domain in full, completed from reference TRBV31 and TRBJ1-1, reads AQTIHQWPVAEIKAVGSPLSLGCTIKGKSSPNLYWYWQATGGTLQQLFYSITVGQVESVVQLNLSASRPKDDQFILSTEKLLLSHSGFYLCAWSTGQNTEVFFGKGTRLTVV.

This clone was detected a few times. All gene names here are mouse names. The CDR3 end is not reached by the read, which stops 4 residues before it; the germline J gene fills it in. The chain couples TRBV19 to TRBJ1-1; tentative D call: TRBD1 (5 bases). Between the trimmed V and J ends, which lost 2 bases and 4 bases, there was a span of 9 bases. CDR1 and CDR2 (germline): FNHDT, SITEND (reference sequence). The CDR3 has 13 amino acids. CDR3: CASSMGVGTEVFF. The CDR3 bases that were read are TGTGCCAGCAGTATGGGGGTGGGCACA. The full variable domain, rest sourced from reference TRBV19 and TRBJ1-1, is GGIITQTPKFLIGQEGQKLTLKCQQNFNHDTMYWYRQDSGKGLRLIYYSITENDLQKGDLSEGYDASREKKSSFSLTVTSAQKNEMAVFLCASSMGVGTEVFFGKGTRLTVV.

This clone was counted only a few times. The genes are named according to mouse. The sequence runs out 4 residues before the end of the CDR3; the remainder is reconstructed from the germline J gene. The chain carries TRBV19 and TRBJ2-2; a weak D match, TRBD1 (6 bases). This CDR3 has 13 amino acids. The germline V gene has CDR1 FNHDT and CDR2 SITEND (reference sequence). Deletions cut 4 bases from V and 5 bases from J, with 9 bases between. CDR3 bases read: TGTGCCAGCAGTTTACAGGGAACCGGG. As protein: CASSLQGTG. The full CDR3 protein reads CASSLQGTGQLYF.

On this clone: Genes and germline come from the mouse. The missing CDR3 end, 4 residues past where the read stops, is filled in from the germline J gene. This same CDR3 is encoded by further DNA sequences in the sample. This rearrangement joins TRBV5 to TRBJ2-5; the match to TRBD1 covers 7 bases. Germline V gene lookup returns CDR1 LGHNA and CDR2 YNLKQL (reference sequence). This CDR3 region has 14 residues. CDR3 amino acids: CASSQPGQKDTQYF. The sequenced CDR3 bases are TGTGCCAGCAGCCAACCGGGACAGAAAGAC.

This clone has a handful of counts. Gene names are the mouse ones. The read terminates 4 residues ahead of where the CDR3 ends, so the germline J gene completes it. The V and J genes are TRBV13-3 and TRBJ1-1; D remains unclear. Germline V lookup: CDR1 NNHDY, CDR2 SYVADS. The CDR3 has 10 residues. CDR3 in amino acids: CASSQKEVFF. CDR3 bases read: TGTGCCAGCAGCCAAAAA.

The table lists this clone with a few counts. Gene names refer to mouse genes. The CDR3 is cut off 4 residues early in the read; its end comes from the germline J gene. The chain employs TRBV13-1 and TRBJ2-3, with a tentative D call TRBD2 (6 bases). V shed 0 bases and J shed 0 bases, with 14 bases lying between them. Germline CDR1 NSHNY, CDR2 SYGAGN. The CDR3 spans 17 residues. The CDR3 loop reads CASSDGWGTSSAETLYF. CDR3 DNA, as far as it was read: TGTGCCAGCAGTGATGGGTGGGGGACCTCTAGTGCAGAA.

As regards this clone: Each gene name is a mouse one. The read finishes 4 residues shy of the CDR3 end, and the germline J gene is used to complete it. Other DNA sequences in the sample encode the same CDR3. The chain joins TRBV1 to TRBJ2-2, with 10 positions matching TRBD2. The CDR3 length is 16 residues. Germline V lookup: CDR1 NSQYPW, CDR2 LRSPGD (reference sequence). J was trimmed by 2 bases and V by 4 bases; bases with no gene match: 4. This CDR3 reads CTCSGRDWGNTGQLYF. The covered CDR3 bases are TGCACCTGCAGTGGCCGGGACTGGGGCAACACCGGG.

This clone has a handful of counts. Mouse gene names and germline throughout. Coverage ceases 4 residues before the CDR3 finishes, and the germline J gene fills in the end. The chain joins TRBV31 to TRBJ2-1; D perhaps matches TRBD1 (6 bases). Germline V gene sequence: CDR1 GKSSPN, CDR2 SITVG. V lost 5 bases, J lost 1 base, and 12 bases lay in between. This CDR3 region has 14 residues. The CDR3 loop reads CAWGPTGNYAEQFF. Partial CDR3 DNA: TGTGCCTGGGGTCCCACAGGGAACTATGCT.

Note on this clone: With a much larger clone just one base away, this may be a read error. Genes here carry mouse names. The missing CDR3 end, 4 residues past where the read stops, is filled in from the germline J gene. The same CDR3 arises from other DNA sequences in this sample as well. The chain is built from TRBV13-1 and TRBJ2-3; a possible D gene is TRBD1 (5 bases). V was shortened by 5 bases and J by 0 bases, with 7 bases between the two germline ends. The CDR3 spans 13 residues. Germline V gene sequence: CDR1 NSHNY, CDR2 SYGAGN. The DNA read from the CDR3 is TGTGCCAGCAGAGACAGAAGTGCAGAA. Encoded protein: CASRDRSAE. The complete CDR3 protein is CASRDRSAETLYF.